This T cell receptor beta chain was sequenced for a study of T cells in localized non-small cell lung cancer. TCRdb's table, derived via immunoSEQ multiplex PCR, lists solely in-frame clones and lacks some. The sample carries around 83,000 clones, about 78% recorded once. The ends lost 3 bases at V and 3 bases at J; junction bases unmatched: 7. The CDR3 contains 15 residues. Germline V lookup: CDR1 SGHNT, CDR2 YYREEE (reference sequence). The material was PBMCs, obtained before any cancer treatment. This clonotype originated in a man between 40 and 70 years old with stage II squamous cell lung carcinoma. V gene TRBV5-4 combines with J gene TRBJ1-1; 8 nucleotides line up with TRBD1. The CDR3 loop reads CASSSRQGRDTEAFF. The CDR3 DNA sequence: TGTGCCAGCAGCTCCAGACAGGGGAGGGACACTGAAGCTTTCTTT.